These T cell receptor beta chains were read from a single sample in a study of T cells generated in artificial thymic organoids. Each CDR3 protein gets one entry after TCRdb re-called the 5' RACE reads with MiXCR. The sample comprises more than 8,000 distinct CDR3 sequences, 15% to 20% of which are singletons, and under 1.5% rests with the top ten. The sequenced material came from naive CD8+ T cells from the thymus. The receptors here all came from a human donor who gave cord blood stem cells for thymic organoid culture, a cardiac surgery patient who gave postnatal thymus, or a blood donor (not recorded which). The CDR3 runs from the conserved cysteine through the conserved F or W. A D gene is named only where the DNA matches it firmly. Only part of the rows carry a size: once, few, many, or a class if the clone is expanded.

>TRBV5-5|NA|TRBJ2-7|many
TGTGCCAGCAGCTCGGGACTCAACTACGAGCAGTACTTC
CASSSGLNYEQYF
>TRBV5-5|TRBD2|TRBJ2-1|medium-sized
TGTGCCAGCAGCTTGGTTGGCCTAGCGGGAGGGAGCTCCTACAATGAGCAGTTCTTC
CASSLVGLAGGSSYNEQFF
>TRBV27|NA|TRBJ2-1|medium-sized
TGTGCCAGCAGTCGCCTGTCTGATAGAAGCCTCAATGAGCAGTTCTTC
CASSRLSDRSLNEQFF
>TRBV4-1|NA|TRBJ1-1|many
TGCGCCAGCAGCCAAGTGGTGGATTGGGACACTGAAGCTTTCTTT
CASSQVVDWDTEAFF
>TRBV12-3/TRBV12-4|NA|TRBJ2-1|medium-sized
TGTGCCAGCAGTCCAGCCCAGGGTAATGAGCAGTTCTTC
CASSPAQGNEQFF
>TRBV24-1|TRBD1|TRBJ1-5|medium-sized
TGTGCCACCAGTGAACGGGGACAGGGAATTCAGCCCCAGCATTTT
CATSERGQGIQPQHF
>TRBV28|NA|TRBJ1-4|many
TGTGCCAGCACCCGGGACCATAATGAAAAACTGTTTTTT
CASTRDHNEKLFF
>TRBV10-3|TRBD2|TRBJ2-2|many
TGTGCCATCAGCCCAACCGGGACTAGCTTTGAGGGCGGGGAGCTGTTTTTT
CAISPTGTSFEGGELFF
>TRBV7-3|TRBD2|TRBJ2-3|NA
TGTGCCAGCAGCTCAACCGGACTAGCGGGAGAAGGTACGCAGTATTTT
CASSSTGLAGEGTQYF
>TRBV7-9|TRBD1|TRBJ2-7|many
TGTGCCAGCAGCTTTCCTCGGACAGGGACATACGAGCAGTACTTC
CASSFPRTGTYEQYF
>TRBV12-3/TRBV12-4|NA|TRBJ2-3|NA
TGTGCCAGCAGTTTAGCTGTCGGACTCCCCAAGGAAGATACGCAGTATTTT
CASSLAVGLPKEDTQYF
>TRBV12-3/TRBV12-4|NA|TRBJ2-5|NA
TGTGCCAGCAGCCCTAGGGTAAGGGCAGGGGTCCAAGAGACCCAGTACTTC
CASSPRVRAGVQETQYF
>TRBV12-3/TRBV12-4|NA|TRBJ2-3|once
TGTGCCAGCAGTTTTCAGGGTAACCCAGATACGCAGTATTTT
CASSFQGNPDTQYF
>TRBV20-1|NA|TRBJ2-7|medium-sized
TGCAGTGCTACTAGAGGGCTTAGATACGAGCAGTACTTC
CSATRGLRYEQYF
>TRBV6-5|NA|TRBJ2-2|medium-sized
TGTGCCAGCGAGCGTAGGTGGGGGACCGGGGAGCTGTTTTTT
CASERRWGTGELFF
>TRBV12-3/TRBV12-4|NA|TRBJ1-2|medium-sized
TGTGCCAGCAGTTTAACGGGCCAGGGAGGGGATAGCTACACCTTC
CASSLTGQGGDSYTF
>TRBV5-1|NA|TRBJ1-1|many
TGCGCCAGCAGCTTGCCGGTCGCAGGGGACGGGAACACTGAAGCTTTCTTT
CASSLPVAGDGNTEAFF
>TRBV12-3/TRBV12-4|NA|TRBJ2-1|medium-sized
TGTGCCAGCAGCACCAGCAAACTAACCAGGGCGAGCTCCTACAATGAGCAGTTCTTC
CASSTSKLTRASSYNEQFF
>TRBV18|TRBD2|TRBJ2-1|many
TGTGCCAGCTCACCACCGGGTAGCGGGATATACAATGAGCAGTTCTTC
CASSPPGSGIYNEQFF
>TRBV5-5|NA|TRBJ2-7|few
TGTGCCAGCAGCTTGGTGATTCCGGGGGGCCATCTCTACGAGCAGTACTTC
CASSLVIPGGHLYEQYF
>TRBV28|NA|TRBJ2-1|medium-sized
TGTGCCAGCAGCCCCAACAATGGCCCCTACAATGAGCAGTTCTTC
CASSPNNGPYNEQFF
>TRBV20-1|NA|TRBJ2-7|NA
TGCAGTGCTAGAGATATGATCAGTCCAGGGGTCGAGCAGTACTTC
CSARDMISPGVEQYF
>TRBV6-5|NA|TRBJ2-2|medium-sized
TGTGCCAGCAGTCCCACGATGACGGCCGGGGAGCTGTTTTTT
CASSPTMTAGELFF
>TRBV12-5|NA|TRBJ2-1|medium-sized
TGTGCTAGTGCGCGCACATGGGACAATGAGCAGTTCTTC
CASARTWDNEQFF